The present TCR beta chain was sequenced within a study of blood T cell repertoires in COVID-19. Study at large: Whether acute or convalescent, the COVID-19 samples came from the United States, Italy and Spain.

Germline assignment: CDR1 SGHNT and CDR2 YENEEA. V gave up 11 bases and J gave up 5 bases, with 21 bases separating them. The CDR3 is made up of 14 amino acids. Authors' processing steps: Estimated nucleated cell counts came from reference gene primer amplification. Assay: immunoSEQ multiplex PCR; the TCRdb copy retains only in-frame clones and omits some. V and J calls and clone size are those listed in that table; D and trimming were worked out from the DNA. This sample carries a few hundred thousand clones, less than 90% of them seen once, and the ten largest clones take around 4.5%. Cohort allocation depended upon clinical history that participants reported.

Specimen: PBMCs or T cells enriched from blood (not recorded which). The chain links TRBV11-3 to TRBJ1-1, with D possibly TRBD1 on 6 matching bases. This TCR came from a woman aged 25 to 39 who had been exposed to COVID-19. The CDR3 nucleotides read TGTGCCGATGGGGACCACAGGGTAAGAACTGAAGCTTTCTTT. It codes for CADGDHRVRTEAFF.